One and the same sample provided the 21 T cell receptor beta chains below, sequenced in a study of blood T cell repertoires in COVID-19. TCRdb's copy holds only in-frame clones and misses some; the assay was immunoSEQ multiplex PCR. The data contain 300,000 or so clones, more than 80% of them singletons. Sequencing was performed on peripheral blood. The receptor source for this set is a man between 18 and 35 years old who had recovered from COVID-19.

This rearrangement joins TRBV4-1 to TRBJ1-5; TRBD1 matches 7 bases. The CDR3 covers 16 residues. The germline CDR1 and CDR2 sequences are MGHRA and YSYEKL. Trimming took 0 bases from V and 7 from J; bases not matched to a gene: 9. The chain's CDR3 is CASSQDPGTVGQPQHF. The DNA for the CDR3 is TGCGCCAGCAGCCAAGATCCCGGGACAGTCGGCCAGCCCCAGCATTTT.

The V call is TRBV9, the J call TRBJ2-1; 14 bases are shared with TRBD2. With 3 bases clipped from V and 6 bases from J, the junction kept 2 bases outside the gene matches. The CDR3 length is 15 residues. CDR1 and CDR2 (germline): SGDLS, YYNGEE. DNA for the CDR3: TGTGCCAGCAGCGAAGGACTAGCGGGGGGCAATGAGCAGTTCTTC. Protein: CASSEGLAGGNEQFF.

The chain combines TRBV7-2 with TRBJ1-5; 11 bases line up with TRBD1. This CDR3 region has 16 residues. The V gene end was trimmed by 4 bases and the J gene end by 7 bases; junction bases not matched to a gene: 9. Germline CDR1 SGHTA, CDR2 FQGNSA. CDR3 sequence: CASSSTWTGGGQPQHF. The CDR3 DNA sequence: TGTGCCAGCAGCTCGACCTGGACAGGGGGCGGGCAGCCCCAGCATTTT.

The CDR3 protein is CASSVGGHPSSPLHF. In nucleotides, the CDR3 is TGTGCCAGCAGCGTAGGGGGACATCCTAGTTCACCCCTCCACTTT. The chain joins TRBV9 to TRBJ1-6; perhaps TRBD1 as D (6 bases). The CDR3 extends over 15 amino acids. V was cut by 0 bases and J by 9 bases, with 13 bases left in between. CDR1 is SGDLS and CDR2 is YYNGEE in the germline V gene.

This clone has just a few counts. The chain couples TRBV7-2 to TRBJ2-6; TRBD1 might be the D (6 bases). The CDR3 extends over 17 amino acids. In germline, CDR1 is SGHTA, CDR2 FQGNSA. V lost 5 bases to trimming and J lost 0 bases, with 14 bases between them. DNA for the CDR3: TGTGCCAGCAGCATTCCGGGACAAAGCTCTGGGGCCAACGTCCTGACTTTC. Protein: CASSIPGQSSGANVLTF.

This clone was counted at least ten times. The chain combines TRBV6-6 with TRBJ1-3; 9 bases line up with TRBD1. The V and J ends lost 7 bases and 3 bases, in that order; junction bases with no gene match: 7. CDR1 MNHNY and CDR2 SVGAGI come from the germline V gene (reference sequence). This CDR3 region has 15 residues. CDR3 nucleotides: TGTGCCAGCACCTTGGGACAGGGTTATGGAAACACCATATATTTT. As protein: CASTLGQGYGNTIYF.

The J gene is TRBJ1-1, the V gene TRBV7-6; TRBD1 matches at 7 bases. Germline V CDR1 and CDR2: SGHVS, FNYEAQ. The CDR3 has 13 amino acids. Unmatched junction bases numbered 11, after V lost 8 bases and J lost 8 bases. CDR3 nucleotides: TGTGCCAGCTCCTGGGGGGCAGGGGGAGAAGCTTTCTTT. Amino acids: CASSWGAGGEAFF.

The chain couples TRBV9 to TRBJ2-7; 14 bases agree with TRBD2. The CDR3 covers 16 residues. V lost 4 bases and J lost 4; bases outside the gene matches: 7. Germline assignment: CDR1 SGDLS and CDR2 YYNGEE. The CDR3, as DNA: TGTGCCAGCAGCTCTCGGGGACTAGCGGGAGTTTACGAGCAGTACTTC. Translation: CASSSRGLAGVYEQYF.

Worth noting for this clone: The sample contains more than one DNA sequence encoding this CDR3. The rearrangement uses TRBV5-1 and TRBJ2-7; 7 bases are a match to TRBD1. CDR1 and CDR2 (germline): SGHRS, YFSETQ. V was clipped by 0 bases and J by 2 bases; unmatched bases: 5. This CDR3 is built from 15 residues. In DNA form, the CDR3 reads TGCGCCAGCAGCTTGGTGGCAGGGGGTACCTACGAGCAGTACTTC. This translates into CASSLVAGGTYEQYF.

The chain carries TRBV18 and TRBJ2-2, with 10 bases matching TRBD1. The germline CDR1 and CDR2 sequences are KGHSH and LQKENI. CDR3 length: 15 residues. The trim removed 5 bases at V and 5 bases at J, leaving 5 bases unmatched. In DNA, the CDR3 is TGTGCCAGCTCAGCCGGGACAGGGGAAACCGGGGAGCTGTTTTTT. Amino acids: CASSAGTGETGELFF.

This clone was detected a few times. The rearrangement joins TRBV27 to TRBJ1-6; 8 nucleotides agree with TRBD1. This CDR3 region has 16 residues. J was trimmed by 7 bases and V by 6 bases; bases with no gene match: 11. In germline, CDR1 is MNHEY, CDR2 SMNVEV (reference sequence). The CDR3 region is CASRSRTGLSNSPLHF. In DNA, the CDR3 is TGTGCCAGCAGGTCCAGGACAGGGTTAAGCAATTCACCCCTCCACTTT.

This chain links TRBV7-6 with TRBJ2-7; 13 positions match TRBD2. The CDR3 is 18 amino acids. V lost 0 bases to trimming and J lost 0 bases; unmatched junction nucleotides: 5. Germline V gene data show CDR1 as SGHVS and CDR2 as FNYEAQ. CDR3: CASSLAGGLAGNSYEQYF. In nucleotides, the CDR3 is TGTGCCAGCAGCTTAGCAGGGGGACTAGCGGGAAACTCCTACGAGCAGTACTTC. Full variable domain (outside the CDR3, taken from reference TRBV7-6 and TRBJ2-7): GAGVSQSPRYKVTKRGQDVALRCDPISGHVSLYWYRQALGQGPEFLTYFNYEAQQDKSGLPNDRFSAERPEGSISTLTIQRTEQRDSAMYRCASSLAGGLAGNSYEQYFGPGTRLTVT.

The CDR3 protein is CASSPPIVATSSGNTIYF. In DNA, the CDR3 is TGTGCCAGCAGCCCCCCTATTGTAGCGACAAGCTCTGGAAACACCATATATTTT. The J gene is TRBJ1-3, the V gene TRBV3-1 (or the pseudogene TRBV3-2); D is unresolved. Germline CDR1 reads LGHDT; CDR2 reads YNNKEL (reference sequence). Trimming removed 4 bases at V and 0 bases at J, with 19 bases between. This CDR3 region has 18 residues.

This chain uses TRBV5-4 with TRBJ2-7; the match to TRBD1 covers 7 bases. The junction had 9 bases not matched to a gene; V was cut back by 0 bases and J by 3 bases. The CDR3 extends over 16 amino acids. Germline V gene data show CDR1 as SGHNT and CDR2 as YYREEE (reference sequence). The CDR3 nucleotides are TGTGCCAGCAGCTTGGAAGGACAGGCAAGGAACTACGAGCAGTACTTC. It translates to CASSLEGQARNYEQYF.

The chain has TRBV30 and TRBJ1-1; a possible D gene is TRBD1 (5 bases). The CDR3 is made up of 12 amino acids. The germline V gene encodes CDR1 GTSNPN and CDR2 SVGIG (reference sequence). Trimming took off 4 bases at V and 3 bases at J, with 9 bases between the two ends. CDR3 nucleotides: TGTGCCTGGAAAGGGGCGTACACTGAAGCTTTCTTT. Translation gives CAWKGAYTEAFF.

The chain couples TRBV11-2 to TRBJ1-2; tentative D call: TRBD1 (6 bases). Germline V gene sequence: CDR1 SGHAT, CDR2 FQNNGV. V was shortened by 0 bases and J by 0 bases, with 8 bases between the two germline ends. The CDR3 consists of 15 residues. The CDR3 DNA reads TGTGCCAGCAGCTTAGATCAGGGGACTAACTATGGCTACACCTTC. Translated, it gives CASSLDQGTNYGYTF.

The V gene is TRBV7-2, the J gene TRBJ2-7, with TRBD2 matching over 8 bases. Germline V gene sequence: CDR1 SGHTA, CDR2 FQGNSA. The CDR3 has 13 residues. Trimming took 5 bases from V and 7 from J; bases not matched to a gene: 7. CDR3 bases: TGTGCCAGCAGCCCGGGGGGGGGAGATGAGCAGTACTTC. Protein product: CASSPGGGDEQYF. Combining the CDR3 with reference TRBV7-2 and TRBJ2-7 gives the whole variable domain GAGVSQSPSNKVTEKGKDVELRCDPISGHTALYWYRQSLGQGLEFLIYFQGNSAPDKSGLPSDRFSAERTGGSVSTLTIQRTQQEDSAVYLCASSPGGGDEQYFGPGTRLTVT.

The chain carries TRBV4-2 and TRBJ2-2; the D gene is possibly TRBD2 (5 bases). The V gene's germline CDR1 is LGHNA and CDR2 YNFKEQ. The V gene lost 4 bases and the J gene lost 3 bases, with 15 bases spanning the gap. The CDR3 runs 16 residues. CDR3 in DNA: TGTGCCAGCAGCCCACGAGGGATTGGGGACACCGGGGAGCTGTTTTTT. It encodes CASSPRGIGDTGELFF.

This rearrangement joins TRBV7-2 to TRBJ1-5, with D unresolved. CDR1 and CDR2 (germline): SGHTA, FQGNSA. With 5 bases removed from V and 7 bases from J, the gap between germline ends came to 24 bases. The CDR3 extends over 17 amino acids. CDR3 residues: CASSPDDPYYIGQPQHF. In nucleotides, the CDR3 is TGTGCCAGCAGCCCCGATGACCCCTACTACATCGGCCAGCCCCAGCATTTT.

V and J are TRBV19 and TRBJ2-2; 9 bases line up with TRBD1. Per the germline V gene, CDR1 is LNHDA and CDR2 is SQIVND (reference sequence). Trimming took 5 bases from V and 3 from J; bases not matched to a gene: 4. CDR3 size: 15 residues. Written as DNA, the CDR3 is TGTGCCAGTAGTGCTCGGGACAGGGACACCGGGGAGCTGTTTTTT. Amino acid sequence: CASSARDRDTGELFF. Using reference TRBV19 and TRBJ2-2 for the parts outside the CDR3, the full variable domain is DGGITQSPKYLFRKEGQNVTLSCEQNLNHDAMYWYRQDPGQGLRLIYYSQIVNDFQKGDIAEGYSVSREKKESFPLTVTSAQKNPTAFYLCASSARDRDTGELFFGEGSRLTVL.

This sequence joins TRBV13 and TRBJ2-3; D is possibly TRBD2 (6 bases). Per the germline V gene, CDR1 is PRHDT and CDR2 is FYEKMQ (reference sequence). V was trimmed by 3 bases and J by 5 bases, leaving 15 bases between them. The CDR3 contains 15 residues. CDR3 region: CASSFYGGAIDTQYF. CDR3 nucleotides: TGTGCCAGCAGCTTCTACGGCGGGGCTATAGATACGCAGTATTTT.